The 29 T cell receptor beta chains below were found in one sample sequenced in a study of T cell responses to AZD1222 COVID-19 vaccine. The table came from immunoSEQ multiplex PCR; TCRdb's copy has only in-frame clones and leaves some out. This sample has about 180,000 clones, with around 89% found just once. The sample was peripheral blood, taken 28 days after the second dose of the MenACWY control vaccine. Source of these receptors: an adult who received the MenACWY meningococcal vaccine as a control.

The rearrangement uses TRBV5-4 and TRBJ2-1; D gene ambiguous. Germline loops: CDR1 SGHNT, CDR2 YYREEE (reference sequence). V lost 1 base and J 5 bases, leaving 7 bases between the germline ends. This CDR3 contains 13 residues. In DNA form, the CDR3 reads TGTGCCAGCAGCTTGTCCGCTAACAATGAGCAGTTCTTC. This encodes CASSLSANNEQFF.

The J gene is TRBJ2-1, the V gene TRBV6-2 or TRBV6-3; a weak D match, TRBD1 (5 bases). The germline V gene has CDR1 MNHEY and CDR2 SVGEGT. The CDR3 is 13 amino acids. The V end was cut by 5 bases, the J end by 3 bases, with 8 bases between. DNA of the CDR3: TGTGCCAGCAGTATGCAGGGCTACAATGAGCAGTTCTTC. Amino acids: CASSMQGYNEQFF.

The V call is TRBV3-1 (or the pseudogene TRBV3-2), the J call TRBJ2-7; 8 nucleotides agree with TRBD1. Germline lookup yields CDR1 LGHDT and CDR2 YNNKEL (reference sequence). V gave up 4 bases and J gave up 2 bases; unmatched junction bases: 4. The CDR3 has 14 residues. DNA of the CDR3: TGTGCCAGCAGCCCTGGGACAGGCACCTACGAGCAGTACTTC. This sequence encodes CASSPGTGTYEQYF.

The chain uses TRBV10-3 and TRBJ2-7; 11 nucleotides match TRBD1. With V trimmed by 2 bases and J by 3 bases, 6 bases remained unmatched. The CDR3 is made up of 16 amino acids. Germline values: CDR1 ENHRY, CDR2 SYGVKD. CDR3 in amino acids: CAISEPRDRGFYEQYF. In DNA form, the CDR3 reads TGTGCCATCAGTGAGCCCCGGGACAGGGGGTTCTACGAGCAGTACTTC.

This chain joins TRBV30 and TRBJ1-4; D is uncertain. Germline V CDR1 and CDR2: GTSNPN, SVGIG (reference sequence). The CDR3 totals 15 residues. The V end was cut by 0 bases, the J end by 5 bases, with 13 bases between. The CDR3 region is CAWSVRAGTNEKLFF. As DNA, the CDR3 is TGTGCCTGGAGTGTACGGGCAGGAACGAATGAAAAACTGTTTTTT.

The CDR3 reads CASTLGGIETQYF. DNA for the CDR3: TGTGCCAGCACCTTGGGAGGGATCGAGACCCAGTACTTC. This chain connects TRBV28 to TRBJ2-5, with TRBD2 matching over 7 bases. The CDR3 extends over 13 amino acids. Germline assignment: CDR1 MDHEN and CDR2 SYDVKM. Trimming at V came to 7 bases and at J to 5 bases, leaving 7 bases not matched to a gene.

The genes are TRBV9 and TRBJ2-1; TRBD2 matches 7 bases. Germline CDR1 SGDLS, CDR2 YYNGEE. The CDR3 runs to 14 residues. V lost 3 bases and J lost 6; bases outside the gene matches: 6. CDR3 nucleotides: TGTGCCAGCAGCGCTGGACTAGTTCCCAATGAGCAGTTCTTC. Amino acid sequence: CASSAGLVPNEQFF. Full variable domain (missing parts from reference TRBV9 and TRBJ2-1): DSGVTQTPKHLITATGQRVTLRCSPRSGDLSVYWYQQSLDQGLQFLIQYYNGEERAKGNILERFSAQQFPDLHSELNLSSLELGDSALYFCASSAGLVPNEQFFGPGTRLTVL.

The CDR3 DNA reads TGTGCCAGCAGTTACTCGAACCCGACGGGTGGCTACACCTTC. It translates to CASSYSNPTGGYTF. V gene TRBV6-5 combines with J gene TRBJ1-2; D unresolved. Germline CDR1 is MNHEY and CDR2 is SVGAGI. Trimming shortened V by 0 bases and J by 7 bases, and 12 bases separated the two germline ends. The CDR3 loop spans 14 amino acids.

This clone was recorded once. This chain links TRBV19 with TRBJ1-1; 10 nucleotides line up with TRBD1. The J segment lost 8 bases and the V segment lost 5 bases, leaving 2 bases of the junction unmatched. Germline V gene sequence: CDR1 LNHDA, CDR2 SQIVND (reference sequence). The CDR3 runs to 12 residues. Here the CDR3 reads CASSRTGGEAFF. The CDR3, as DNA: TGTGCCAGTAGTCGGACAGGGGGGGAAGCTTTCTTT. Supplemented by reference TRBV19 and TRBJ1-1, the full variable domain reads DGGITQSPKYLFRKEGQNVTLSCEQNLNHDAMYWYRQDPGQGLRLIYYSQIVNDFQKGDIAEGYSVSREKKESFPLTVTSAQKNPTAFYLCASSRTGGEAFFGQGTRLTVV.

The chain joins TRBV9 to TRBJ2-3; the D gene is possibly TRBD2 (5 bases). CDR1 is SGDLS, CDR2 YYNGEE, per germline. The CDR3 is made up of 14 amino acids. With 9 bases removed from V and 6 bases from J, the gap between germline ends came to 20 bases. CDR3 sequence (DNA): TGTGCCACAAGCCCCAGCGGTAGTGCTGATACGCAGTATTTT. Its protein is CATSPSGSADTQYF.

This sequence joins TRBV9 and TRBJ2-1; 14 bases align to TRBD2. The CDR3 totals 17 residues. Looked up from germline, CDR1 is SGDLS and CDR2 is YYNGEE. V was clipped by 3 bases and J by 0 bases; unmatched bases: 2. CDR3 in amino acids: CASSAGTSGSSYNEQFF. In nucleotides, the CDR3 is TGTGCCAGCAGCGCAGGGACTAGCGGGAGCTCCTACAATGAGCAGTTCTTC.

V usage is TRBV7-8 and J usage is TRBJ2-7; D is ambiguous. This CDR3 region has 12 residues. V was trimmed by 1 base and J by 6 bases, leaving 7 bases between them. Germline loops: CDR1 SGHVS, CDR2 FQNEAQ. The CDR3 here is CASSLDLSEQYF. CDR3 nucleotide sequence: TGTGCCAGCAGCTTAGATCTGTCCGAGCAGTACTTC. Combining the CDR3 with reference TRBV7-8 and TRBJ2-7 gives the whole variable domain GAGVSQSPRYKVAKRGQDVALRCDPISGHVSLFWYQQALGQGPEFLTYFQNEAQLDKSGLPSDRFFAERPEGSVSTLKIQRTQQEDSAVYLCASSLDLSEQYFGPGTRLTVT.

This clone was seen a handful of times. The V gene is TRBV28, the J gene TRBJ2-7; possibly TRBD2 for D (6 bases). Between the trimmed V and J ends, which lost 6 bases and 3 bases, there was a span of 9 bases. This CDR3 is 12 amino acids long. Germline V gene sequence: CDR1 MDHEN, CDR2 SYDVKM. For the CDR3, the DNA is TGTGCCAGCAGGGGACTGCGCTACGAGCAGTACTTC. Its translation is CASRGLRYEQYF.

J is TRBJ2-7 and V is TRBV6-5; no reliable D call. The V gene lost 2 bases and the J gene lost 6 bases, with 14 bases spanning the gap. CDR1 is MNHEY, CDR2 SVGAGI, per germline. This CDR3 is 14 amino acids long. DNA of the CDR3: TGTGCCAGCAGTTACATGGCCCCACCCTTCGAGCAGTACTTC. Its translation is CASSYMAPPFEQYF.

J is TRBJ2-1 and V is TRBV6-5, with D perhaps matching TRBD2 (6 bases). This CDR3 has 11 amino acids. V lost 6 bases to trimming and J lost 10 bases, with 10 bases between them. The germline V gene has CDR1 MNHEY and CDR2 SVGAGI. Here the CDR3 reads CASRRDSEQFF. In DNA form, the CDR3 reads TGTGCCAGCAGACGGGACTCAGAGCAGTTCTTC.

The rearrangement uses TRBV6-2 or TRBV6-3 and TRBJ2-3; 10 bases match TRBD1. V lost 4 bases and J lost 5; bases outside the gene matches: 3. This CDR3 spans 14 amino acids. CDR1 MNHEY and CDR2 SVGEGT come from the germline V gene. The chain's CDR3 is CASSWTGGRDTQYF. The DNA for the CDR3 is TGTGCCAGCAGTTGGACAGGGGGGAGAGATACGCAGTATTTT.

This chain links TRBV6-2 or TRBV6-3 with TRBJ2-7, with D possibly being TRBD1 (6 bases). Germline V gives CDR1 MNHEY, CDR2 SVGEGT. The CDR3 contains 16 residues. V was trimmed by 4 bases and J by 6 bases, leaving 22 bases between them. The CDR3: CASSSTTRGTRGEQYF. The CDR3 bases are TGTGCCAGCAGTTCAACGACCAGGGGTACCCGGGGCGAGCAGTACTTC.

The genes are TRBV30 and TRBJ1-3; TRBD1 matches 8 bases. V shed 5 bases, J shed 4 bases, and the junction held 7 bases outside the gene matches. The V gene's germline CDR1 is GTSNPN and CDR2 SVGIG (reference sequence). This CDR3 spans 14 amino acids. The CDR3 DNA reads as TGTGCCTGGGCCGCAGGGGGCCTGGGAAACACCATATATTTT. It is translated as CAWAAGGLGNTIYF.

This chain uses TRBV4-2 with TRBJ1-2; D is uncertain. Trimming shortened V by 2 bases and J by 2 bases, and 9 bases separated the two germline ends. In germline, CDR1 is LGHNA, CDR2 YNFKEQ. The CDR3 runs to 14 residues. CDR3 amino acids: CASSQSSGNYGYTF. CDR3 bases: TGTGCCAGCAGCCAATCCTCCGGGAACTATGGCTACACCTTC.

Only one count was recorded for this clone. The CDR3 coding sequence is TGTGCCAGCAGCCGCGGGGACGGTACCAATGAGCAGTTCTTC. This encodes CASSRGDGTNEQFF. The chain employs TRBV7-9 and TRBJ2-1; tentatively, D is TRBD2 (6 bases). CDR1 and CDR2 (germline): SEHNR, FQNEAQ (reference sequence). The V gene lost 5 bases and the J gene lost 6 bases, with 14 bases spanning the gap. This CDR3 has 14 residues.

This clone was seen only once. This chain joins TRBV4-3 and TRBJ2-7; maybe TRBD1 (6 bases). This CDR3 contains 16 residues. The germline V and J ends were trimmed by 0 bases and 4 bases, with 16 bases remaining between them. Per the germline V gene, CDR1 is LGHNA and CDR2 is YSLEER. The DNA for the CDR3 is TGCGCCAGCAGCCAAGATTTAAGGGGGACCCTATACGAGCAGTACTTC. Encoded protein: CASSQDLRGTLYEQYF.

This clone was detected only a few times. The chain uses TRBV12-3 or TRBV12-4 and TRBJ1-1, with D perhaps TRBD1 (6 bases). Trimming left V 5 bases short and J 5 bases short, with 12 bases between. This CDR3 comprises 13 residues. DNA for the CDR3: TGTGCCAGCAGTCCGACAGGTAAGACTGAAGCTTTCTTT. Protein: CASSPTGKTEAFF.

This chain links TRBV2 with TRBJ1-2; the D gene is possibly TRBD1 (6 bases). CDR1 and CDR2 from the germline V gene are SNHLY and FYNNEI. Trimming shortened V by 3 bases and J by 4 bases, and 12 bases separated the two germline ends. The CDR3 totals 14 residues. The CDR3 DNA reads TGTGCCAGCAGTGACCCACAGGGCAGCTATGGCTACACCTTC. This sequence encodes CASSDPQGSYGYTF.

The V gene is TRBV19, the J gene TRBJ2-3; no definite D call. CDR1 is LNHDA and CDR2 is SQIVND in the germline V gene (reference sequence). The CDR3 extends over 14 amino acids. Trimming removed 3 bases from V and 4 bases from J, with 11 bases in between. CDR3 protein: CASSIQASADTQYF. Written as DNA, the CDR3 is TGTGCCAGTAGTATCCAGGCATCAGCAGATACGCAGTATTTT.

The V gene is TRBV7-2, the J gene TRBJ1-1; D is perhaps TRBD1 (5 bases). The length of the CDR3 is 14 residues. The V end lost 5 bases, the J end lost 2 bases, and 12 bases lay between the germline ends. Germline CDR1 reads SGHTA; CDR2 reads FQGNSA. The CDR3 DNA follows: TGTGCCAGCAGCCCGCGGGGGGGAAACACTGAAGCTTTCTTT. It encodes CASSPRGGNTEAFF.

The chain carries TRBV7-3 and TRBJ2-2; TRBD1 matches 7 bases. Germline V gives CDR1 SGHTA, CDR2 FQGTGA. The V gene end was trimmed by 5 bases and the J gene end by 0 bases; junction bases not matched to a gene: 6. This CDR3 spans 16 amino acids. CDR3 coding DNA: TGTGCCAGCAGCCCCTGGGACAGCCCGAACACCGGGGAGCTGTTTTTT. Amino acid sequence: CASSPWDSPNTGELFF.

The rearrangement uses TRBV21-1 and TRBJ1-1; the table's D call, TRBD1, was not checked against the DNA. TRBV21-1 is a known pseudogene. The CDR3 totals 15 residues. CDR3 sequence reads: CASSKYNRGSTEAFF. The CDR3 DNA reads as TGTGCCAGCAGCAAATACAACAGGGGAAGCACTGAAGCTTTCTTT.

The chain combines TRBV28 with TRBJ2-3; D gene uncertain. The germline CDR1 and CDR2 sequences are MDHEN and SYDVKM. Trimming pared 3 bases from V and 9 bases from J, leaving 4 bases between. The CDR3 extends over 10 amino acids. The CDR3 bases are TGTGCCAGCAGTTTTGACACGCAGTATTTT. Encoded protein: CASSFDTQYF.

The rearrangement uses TRBV7-8 and TRBJ2-7; no clear D. Trimming took 4 bases from V and 7 from J, leaving 17 bases between them. The CDR3 totals 14 residues. Germline CDR1 reads SGHVS; CDR2 reads FQNEAQ. For the CDR3, the DNA is TGTGCCAGCAGCTCGTCCTTGGGCTATCAAGAGCAGTACTTC. As protein: CASSSSLGYQEQYF.